This T cell receptor beta chain was captured in a study of read filtering for tumor transcriptome and immune sequencing. Turning to the study itself: Whole-transcriptome libraries were prepared after DNase treatment. Overall study results and limits: Sorted CD138-negative bone marrow cells were not purified T cells.

This CDR3 spans 14 amino acids. From germline, CDR1 is DFQATT and CDR2 SNEGSKA (reference sequence). V shed 5 bases and J shed 3 bases, with 16 bases lying between them. Bone marrow was sampled from every patient at the time of active disease. This library used roughly 0.4 ug RNA and molecular barcoded adaptors spanning alpha/delta and beta/gamma chains. Each CDR3 protein is one row after TCRdb ran MiXCR on the reads. The sample yields about 57,000 distinct CDR3 sequences, about 20% seen once. There are a few counts of this clonotype. As yet, its antigen is unknown. This chain connects TRBV20-1 to TRBJ1-2; weak D call: TRBD1 (6 bases). This TCR derives from a donor aged 40 or older with multiple myeloma. Sequencing used a population of CD138-negative cells sorted from bone marrow. CDR3 sequence reads: CSAPPGGGDYGYTF. CDR3 bases: TGCAGTGCTCCACCTGGGGGGGGCGACTATGGCTACACCTTC.